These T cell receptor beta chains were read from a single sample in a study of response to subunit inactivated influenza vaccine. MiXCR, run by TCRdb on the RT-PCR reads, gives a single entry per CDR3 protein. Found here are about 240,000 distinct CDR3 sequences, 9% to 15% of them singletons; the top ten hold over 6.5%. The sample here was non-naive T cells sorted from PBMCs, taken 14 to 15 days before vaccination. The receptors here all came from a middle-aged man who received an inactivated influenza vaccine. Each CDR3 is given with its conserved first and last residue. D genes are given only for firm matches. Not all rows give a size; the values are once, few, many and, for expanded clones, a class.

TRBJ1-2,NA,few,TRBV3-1,TGTGCCAGCAGCCAAGTGGGAGGGGAAGAAGGCTACACCTTC,CASSQVGGEEGYTF
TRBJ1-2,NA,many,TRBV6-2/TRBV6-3,TGTGCCAGCAGTCAGACACCAGTGAACTATGGCTACACCTTC,CASSQTPVNYGYTF
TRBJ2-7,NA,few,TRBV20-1,TGCAGTGCTAGACCCACCCGGAGCTCCTACGAGCAGTACTTC,CSARPTRSSYEQYF
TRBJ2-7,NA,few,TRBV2,TGTGCCAGCAGTCGCGGGATAGCTGCGGGCGAGCAGTACTTC,CASSRGIAAGEQYF
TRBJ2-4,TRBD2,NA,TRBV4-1,TGCGCCAGCAGCCAGGGCGGACTAGCGGGGGTAGCCAAAAACATTCAGTACTTC,CASSQGGLAGVAKNIQYF
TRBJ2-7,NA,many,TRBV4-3,TGCGCCAGCAGCCAAGATGCGGCCCCCAAAGGAGCCGAGCAGTACTTC,CASSQDAAPKGAEQYF
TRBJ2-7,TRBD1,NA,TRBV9,TGTGCCAGCAGCGTAGGGGGACAGGGTACCTACGAGCAGTACTTC,CASSVGGQGTYEQYF
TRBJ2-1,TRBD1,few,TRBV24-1,TGTGCCACCTGTGGGACAGGCCCCTACAATGAGCAGTTCTTC,CATCGTGPYNEQFF
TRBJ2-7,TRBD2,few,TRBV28,TGTGCCAGCAGGACTAGCGGGGCTTACGAGCAGTACTTC,CASRTSGAYEQYF
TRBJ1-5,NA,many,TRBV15,TGTGCCACCAGCAGGGACAGCCTTAATCAGCCCCAGCATTTT,CATSRDSLNQPQHF
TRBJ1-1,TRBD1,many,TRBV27,TGTGCCAGCAGTAGGACAGGGAGCACTGAAGCTTTCTTT,CASSRTGSTEAFF
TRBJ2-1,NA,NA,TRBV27,TGTGCCAGCGCGGCGATGAATGAGCAGTTCTTC,CASAAMNEQFF
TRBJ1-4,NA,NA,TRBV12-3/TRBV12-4,TGTGCCAGCAGTTTTGGGGCCTCAGATAATGAAAAACTGTTTTTT,CASSFGASDNEKLFF
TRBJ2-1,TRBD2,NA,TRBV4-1,TGCGCCAGCAGCCAAGTCCAGGGCGGGAGGGCCAATGAGCAGTTCTTC,CASSQVQGGRANEQFF
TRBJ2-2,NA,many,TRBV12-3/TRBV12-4,TGTGCCAGCAGTCGTATCGGGACCACCGGGGAGCTGTTTTTT,CASSRIGTTGELFF
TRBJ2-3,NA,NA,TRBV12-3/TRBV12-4,TGTGCCAGCAGAACGGGCCAGCACACAGATACGCAGTATTTT,CASRTGQHTDTQYF
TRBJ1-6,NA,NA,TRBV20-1,TGCAGTGCTAGAGGGAAGGTTACGGGAAGCTCCTATAATTCACCCCTCCACTTT,CSARGKVTGSSYNSPLHF
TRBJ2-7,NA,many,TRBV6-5,TGTGCCAGCAGTTACAGGGATTCCTACGAGCAGTACTTC,CASSYRDSYEQYF
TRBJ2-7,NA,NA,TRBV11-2,TGTGCCAGCAGCTTAGGCGGGTGGGGGGCTTACGAGCAGTACTTC,CASSLGGWGAYEQYF
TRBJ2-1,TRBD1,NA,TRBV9,TGTGCCAGCAGCGTAGATGACAGGGTGGATGAGCAGTTCTTC,CASSVDDRVDEQFF
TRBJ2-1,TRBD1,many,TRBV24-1,TGTGCCACCAGTGACCTCCGGACAGGACATGGGCAGTTCTTC,CATSDLRTGHGQFF
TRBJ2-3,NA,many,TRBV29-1,TGCAGCGTTGAACGGGGAAGCACAGATACGCAGTATTTT,CSVERGSTDTQYF
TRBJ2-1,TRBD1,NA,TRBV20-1,TGCAGTGCTAAAGGACAGGTCTTTAACAATGAGCAGTTCTTC,CSAKGQVFNNEQFF
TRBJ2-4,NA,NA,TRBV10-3,TGTGCCATCAGTGAAGTCCTCGTTGTAGCCAAAAACATTCAGTACTTC,CAISEVLVVAKNIQYF
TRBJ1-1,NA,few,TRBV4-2,TGTGCCAGCAGCCAAGATTCGGGGGGCTGGGACACTGAAGCTTTCTTT,CASSQDSGGWDTEAFF
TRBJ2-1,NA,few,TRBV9,TGTGCCAGCAGCGAGGCAGGGGCTGGCAATGAGCAGTTCTTC,CASSEAGAGNEQFF
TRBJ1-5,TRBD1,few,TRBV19,TGTGCCAGTAGTACAGGGACAGAGAATCAGCCCCAGCATTTT,CASSTGTENQPQHF
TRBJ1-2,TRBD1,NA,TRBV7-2,TGTGCCAGCAGCGCCCGGGACAGAGATGGCTACACCTTC,CASSARDRDGYTF
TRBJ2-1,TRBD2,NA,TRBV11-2,TGTGCCAGCAGGTTTCCTAGCGGGGGGCGCCGCGACGCCTACAATGAGCAGTTCTTC,CASRFPSGGRRDAYNEQFF
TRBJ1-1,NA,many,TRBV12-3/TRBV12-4,TGTGCCAGCAACACACCCCCACAGAACACTGAAGCTTTCTTT,CASNTPPQNTEAFF
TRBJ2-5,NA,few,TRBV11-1,TGTGCCAGCAGCTCCCCCGGGAATGGGATAGCAGCACAAGAGACCCAGTACTTC,CASSSPGNGIAAQETQYF
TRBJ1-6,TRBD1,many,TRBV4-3,TGCGCCAGCAGCCAAGTCGGGACAGCTAATTCACCCCTCCACTTT,CASSQVGTANSPLHF
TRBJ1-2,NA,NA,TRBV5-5,TGTGCCAGCAGCTTGATGGGGCGGTTCACGAACGGCTACACCTTC,CASSLMGRFTNGYTF
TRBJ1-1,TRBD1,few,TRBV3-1,TGTGCCAGCAGCGAGGGACAGGGGACCAGTGAAGCTTTCTTT,CASSEGQGTSEAFF
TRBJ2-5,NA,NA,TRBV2,TGTGCCAGCAGTGAACGGGAGACCCAGTACTTC,CASSERETQYF
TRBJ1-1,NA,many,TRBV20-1,TGCAGTGCCGTAATAGGGGAGGGCACTGAAGCTTTCTTT,CSAVIGEGTEAFF
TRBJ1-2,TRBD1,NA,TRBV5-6,TGTGCCAGCAGTCGGGACAGCACCAACCCATACGGCTACACCTTC,CASSRDSTNPYGYTF
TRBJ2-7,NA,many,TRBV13,TGTGCCAGCAGCGACGAACACGGCGAGCAGTACTTC,CASSDEHGEQYF
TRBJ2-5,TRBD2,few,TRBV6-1,TGTGCCAGCTCCTCGCAGCGGGGAGAGGTGGAGACCCAGTACTTC,CASSSQRGEVETQYF
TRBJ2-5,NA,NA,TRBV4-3,TGCGCCAGCAGCCAAGAGGGCAGGCCCCAAGAGACCCAGTACTTC,CASSQEGRPQETQYF
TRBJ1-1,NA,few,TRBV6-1,TGTGCCAGCAGTGAATTAGAGGGAACTGAAGCTTTCTTT,CASSELEGTEAFF
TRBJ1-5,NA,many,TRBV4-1,TGCGCCAGCAGCCAAGTTGGCCTCAATCAGCCCCAGCATTTT,CASSQVGLNQPQHF
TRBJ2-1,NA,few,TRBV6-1,TGTGCCACGGGGACCGGCTACAATGAGCAGTTCTTC,CATGTGYNEQFF
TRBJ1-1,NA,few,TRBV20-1,TGCAGTGCTAGAGACCGCACAAAGAACACTGAAGCTTTCTTT,CSARDRTKNTEAFF
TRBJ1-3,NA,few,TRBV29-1,TGCAGCGTTGCGGTGCCCCCCGGGGACGTCGGTGGAAACACCATATATTTT,CSVAVPPGDVGGNTIYF
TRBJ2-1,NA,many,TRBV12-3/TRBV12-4,TGTGCCAGCAGTTTAGGGCGGGGGCGTGCCTACAATGAGCAGTTCTTC,CASSLGRGRAYNEQFF
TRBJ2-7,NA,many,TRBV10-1,TGCGCCAGCAGTGCAGGGGATCTCTCCTACGAGCAGTACTTC,CASSAGDLSYEQYF
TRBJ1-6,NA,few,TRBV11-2,TGTGCCAGCAGCTTAGATGTTCCGGGGGCGGTCGGTTCACCCCTCCACTTT,CASSLDVPGAVGSPLHF
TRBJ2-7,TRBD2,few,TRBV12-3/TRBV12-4,TGTGCCAGCAGTTTAGCGCTTGCTAGCGGTGATACCTACGAGCAGTACTTC,CASSLALASGDTYEQYF
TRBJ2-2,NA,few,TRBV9,TGTGCCAGCAGCGTGGGACGGAACACCGGGGAGCTGTTTTTT,CASSVGRNTGELFF
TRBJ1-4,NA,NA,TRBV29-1,TGCAGCGGCATAAACTGGGCAGGCACAACTAATGAAAAACTGTTTTTT,CSGINWAGTTNEKLFF
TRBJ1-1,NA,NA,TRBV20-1,TGCAGTGCTGCAAAGGGGGGGGCTGAAGCTTTCTTT,CSAAKGGAEAFF
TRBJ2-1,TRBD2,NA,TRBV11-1,TGTGCCAGCAGCACACCTCCGGGGCGGCTAGCGGCGTACAATGAGCAGTTCTTC,CASSTPPGRLAAYNEQFF